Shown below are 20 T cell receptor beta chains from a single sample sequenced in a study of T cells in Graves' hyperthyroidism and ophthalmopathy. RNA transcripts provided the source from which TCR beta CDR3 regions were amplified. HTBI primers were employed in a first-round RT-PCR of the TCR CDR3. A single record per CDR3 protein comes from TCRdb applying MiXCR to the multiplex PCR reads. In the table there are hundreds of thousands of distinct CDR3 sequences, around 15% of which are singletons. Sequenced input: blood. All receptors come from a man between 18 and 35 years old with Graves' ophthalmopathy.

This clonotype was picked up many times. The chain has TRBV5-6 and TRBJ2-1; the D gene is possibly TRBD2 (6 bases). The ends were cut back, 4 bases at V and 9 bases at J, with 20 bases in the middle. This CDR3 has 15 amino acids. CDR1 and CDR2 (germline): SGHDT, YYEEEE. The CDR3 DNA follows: TGTGCCAGCAGCCCGCGGGGCGTGGGGCATGCTGAGCAGTTCTTC. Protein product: CASSPRGVGHAEQFF.

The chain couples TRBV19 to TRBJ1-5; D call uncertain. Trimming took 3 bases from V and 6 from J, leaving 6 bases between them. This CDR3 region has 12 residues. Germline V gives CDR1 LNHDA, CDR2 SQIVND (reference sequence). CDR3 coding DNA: TGTGCCAGTAGTATCTACGGTCAGCCCCAGCATTTT. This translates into CASSIYGQPQHF.

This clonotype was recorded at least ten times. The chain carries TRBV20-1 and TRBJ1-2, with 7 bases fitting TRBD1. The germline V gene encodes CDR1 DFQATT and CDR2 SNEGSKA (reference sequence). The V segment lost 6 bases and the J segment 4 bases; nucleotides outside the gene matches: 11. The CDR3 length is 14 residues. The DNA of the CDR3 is TGCAGTGCCCCCCCAGGGGGGGCCGGCTATGGCTACACCTTC. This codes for CSAPPGGAGYGYTF.

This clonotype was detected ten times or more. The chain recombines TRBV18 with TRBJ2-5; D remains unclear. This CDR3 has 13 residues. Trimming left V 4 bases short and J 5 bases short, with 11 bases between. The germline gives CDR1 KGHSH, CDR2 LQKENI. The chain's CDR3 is CASSRNFGETQYF. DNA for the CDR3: TGTGCCAGCTCACGTAACTTCGGGGAGACCCAGTACTTC.

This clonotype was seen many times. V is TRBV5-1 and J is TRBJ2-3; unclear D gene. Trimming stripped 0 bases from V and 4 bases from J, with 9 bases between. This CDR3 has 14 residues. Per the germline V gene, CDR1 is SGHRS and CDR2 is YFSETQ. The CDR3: CASSLGPISDTQYF. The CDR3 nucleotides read TGCGCCAGCAGCTTGGGACCGATCTCAGATACGCAGTATTTT.

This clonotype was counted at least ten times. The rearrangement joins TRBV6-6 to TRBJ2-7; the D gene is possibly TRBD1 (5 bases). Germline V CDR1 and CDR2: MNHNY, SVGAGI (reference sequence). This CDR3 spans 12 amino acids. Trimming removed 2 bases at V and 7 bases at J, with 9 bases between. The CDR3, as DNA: TGTGCCAGCAGTTACCCCAGGGAAGAGCAGTACTTC. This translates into CASSYPREEQYF.

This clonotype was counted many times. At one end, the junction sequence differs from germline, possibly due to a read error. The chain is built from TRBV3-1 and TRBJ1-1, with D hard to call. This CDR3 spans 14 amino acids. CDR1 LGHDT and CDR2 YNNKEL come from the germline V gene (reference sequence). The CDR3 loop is CASSQRTGNAEAFF. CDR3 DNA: TGTGCCAGCAGCCAGAGGACGGGGAACGCTGAAGCTTTCTTT.

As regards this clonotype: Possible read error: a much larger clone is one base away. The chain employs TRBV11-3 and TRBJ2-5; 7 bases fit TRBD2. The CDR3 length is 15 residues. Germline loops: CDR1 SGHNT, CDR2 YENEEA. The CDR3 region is CASSYGRDYIRTRYF. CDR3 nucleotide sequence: TGTGCCAGCAGCTACGGCCGGGACTATATTCGGACCCGGTACTTC.

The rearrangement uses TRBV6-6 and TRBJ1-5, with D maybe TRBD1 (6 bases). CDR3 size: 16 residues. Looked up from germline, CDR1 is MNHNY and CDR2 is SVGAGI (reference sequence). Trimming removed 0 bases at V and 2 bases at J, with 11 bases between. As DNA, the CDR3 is TGTGCCAGCAGTTACTCGTACGCAGGGGGCAATCAGCCCCAGCATTTT. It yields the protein CASSYSYAGGNQPQHF.

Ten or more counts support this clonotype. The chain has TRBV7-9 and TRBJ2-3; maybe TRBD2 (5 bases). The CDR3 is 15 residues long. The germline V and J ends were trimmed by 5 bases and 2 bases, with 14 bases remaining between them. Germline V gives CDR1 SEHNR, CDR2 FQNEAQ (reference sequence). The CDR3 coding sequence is TGTGCCAGCAGCCTACTGACGGGGAACACAGATACGCAGTATTTT. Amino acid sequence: CASSLLTGNTDTQYF.

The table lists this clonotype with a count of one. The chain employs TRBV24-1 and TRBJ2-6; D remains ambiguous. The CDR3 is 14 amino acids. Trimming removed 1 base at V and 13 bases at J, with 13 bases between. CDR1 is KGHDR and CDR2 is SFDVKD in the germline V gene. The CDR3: CATSDFSRPQVLTF. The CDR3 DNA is TGTGCCACCAGTGATTTTAGCAGGCCCCAAGTCCTGACTTTC.

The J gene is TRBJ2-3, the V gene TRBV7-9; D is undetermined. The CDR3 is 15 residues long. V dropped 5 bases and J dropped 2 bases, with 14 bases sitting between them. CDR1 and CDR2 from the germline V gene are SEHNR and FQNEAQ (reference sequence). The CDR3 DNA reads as TGTGCCAGCAGCCACAAACTAAAACCCACAGATACGCAGTATTTT. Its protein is CASSHKLKPTDTQYF.

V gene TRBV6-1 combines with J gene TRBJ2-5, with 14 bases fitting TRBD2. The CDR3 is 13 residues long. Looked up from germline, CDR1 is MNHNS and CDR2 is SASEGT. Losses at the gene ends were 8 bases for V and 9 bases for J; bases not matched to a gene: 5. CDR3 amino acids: CASRLAGGEAQYF. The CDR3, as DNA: TGTGCCAGCCGACTAGCGGGAGGGGAGGCCCAGTACTTC.

CDR3 sequence: CATRDRVNSPLHF. The CDR3 DNA reads TGTGCCACCCGGGACAGGGTAAATTCACCCCTCCACTTT. The genes are TRBV6-1 and TRBJ1-6; 9 bases line up with TRBD1. The CDR3 contains 13 residues. Germline V gene sequence: CDR1 MNHNS, CDR2 SASEGT. V gave up 10 bases and J gave up 7 bases; unmatched junction bases: 5.

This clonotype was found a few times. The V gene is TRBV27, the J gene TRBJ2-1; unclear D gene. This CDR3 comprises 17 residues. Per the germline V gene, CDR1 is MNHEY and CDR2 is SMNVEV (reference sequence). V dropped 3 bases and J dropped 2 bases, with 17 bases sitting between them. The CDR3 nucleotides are TGTGCCAGCAGTTTCGGTCCCCTTAAAGCTACCTACAATGAGCAGTTCTTC. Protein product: CASSFGPLKATYNEQFF.

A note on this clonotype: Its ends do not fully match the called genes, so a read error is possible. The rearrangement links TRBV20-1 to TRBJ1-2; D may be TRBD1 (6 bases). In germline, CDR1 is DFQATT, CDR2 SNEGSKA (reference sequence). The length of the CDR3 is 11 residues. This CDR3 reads CGARKGDGYTF. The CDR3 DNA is TGCGGTGCCCGGAAGGGGGATGGCTACACCTTC.

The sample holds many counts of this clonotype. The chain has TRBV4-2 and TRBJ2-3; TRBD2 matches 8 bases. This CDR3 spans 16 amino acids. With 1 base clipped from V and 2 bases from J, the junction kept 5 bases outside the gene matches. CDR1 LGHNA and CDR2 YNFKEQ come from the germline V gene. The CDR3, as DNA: TGTGCCAGCAGCCAAGTCGCTAGCGGGCTCACAGATACGCAGTATTTT. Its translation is CASSQVASGLTDTQYF.

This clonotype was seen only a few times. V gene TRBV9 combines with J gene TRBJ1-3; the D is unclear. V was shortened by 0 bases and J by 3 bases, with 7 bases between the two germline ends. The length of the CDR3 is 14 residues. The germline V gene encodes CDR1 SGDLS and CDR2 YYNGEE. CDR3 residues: CASSVAGIGNTIYF. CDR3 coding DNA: TGTGCCAGCAGCGTAGCCGGCATTGGAAACACCATATATTTT.

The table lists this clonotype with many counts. The CDR3 DNA is TGTGCCAGCAGCCCGGAGACCGGGACAGGGGTCGCTGGCTACACCTTC. Protein: CASSPETGTGVAGYTF. The chain employs TRBV7-9 and TRBJ1-2; TRBD1 aligns across 10 bases. Per germline, CDR1 SEHNR and CDR2 FQNEAQ (reference sequence). The CDR3 contains 16 residues. Trimming removed 5 bases from V and 7 bases from J; junction bases left unmatched: 13.

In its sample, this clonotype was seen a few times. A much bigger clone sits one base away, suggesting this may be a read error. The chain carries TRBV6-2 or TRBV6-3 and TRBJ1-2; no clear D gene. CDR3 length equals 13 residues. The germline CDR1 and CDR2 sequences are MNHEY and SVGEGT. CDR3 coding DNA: TGTGCCAGCAGTTACGCGGGTAACTATGGCTACGCCTTC. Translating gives CASSYAGNYGYAF.